The 16 T cell receptor beta chains in this list originate from one sample, sequenced in a study of T cells expressing NK-cell markers. TCRdb reprocessed the 5' RACE reads; each CDR3 protein has one entry and no DNA is given. This specimen shows hundreds of thousands of distinct CDR3 sequences; the ten leading clones hold 7.3%. The sequenced sample was blood T cells: a sorted CD56 or NKG2C T cell subset, CD4+ or CD8+ T cells, or bulk PBMC T cells (not recorded which). The receptors were gathered from a woman aged 18-70 years in good health.

The CDR3 spells CASRYRGQDEQYF. This rearrangement joins TRBV12-3 or TRBV12-4 to TRBJ2-7; TCRdb's D call, TRBD1, is unchecked because there is no DNA. This CDR3 has 13 amino acids.

This chain joins TRBV4-2 and TRBJ1-3; TCRdb gives TRBD1 as the D gene, but with no DNA this cannot be confirmed. CDR3 length equals 15 residues. Germline V gives CDR1 LGHNA, CDR2 YNFKEQ. CDR3 region: CASSQGSGQRNTIYF.

The chain couples TRBV29-1 to TRBJ2-6; TCRdb returns TRBD1, unconfirmable since there is no DNA. Germline CDR1 is SQVTM and CDR2 is ANQGSEA. The length of the CDR3 is 14 residues. CDR3: CSVDGGRGANVLTF.

The rearrangement joins TRBV4-2 to TRBJ2-5; lacking DNA, the TRBD2 call made by TCRdb goes unchecked. The germline gives CDR1 LGHNA, CDR2 YNFKEQ. This CDR3 region has 14 residues. The CDR3 sequence is CASSTAGGLETQYF.

This rearrangement joins TRBV4-3 to TRBJ1-4. The CDR3 spans 14 residues. Germline CDR1 and CDR2: LGHNA and YSLEER. CDR3 amino acids: CASSQGTGNEKLFF.

This chain links TRBV24-1 with TRBJ2-2. The CDR3 has 15 amino acids. Germline assignment: CDR1 KGHDR and CDR2 SFDVKD. The chain's CDR3 is CATSDRSLDTGELFF.

The chain uses TRBV5-1 and TRBJ2-7. This CDR3 is built from 18 residues. In germline, CDR1 is SGHRS, CDR2 YFSETQ. The CDR3 region is CASSFISTGDSISYEQYF.

The chain recombines TRBV10-3 with TRBJ2-3; the TCRdb D gene call, TRBD2, has no DNA to confirm it. The germline gives CDR1 ENHRY, CDR2 SYGVKD. The CDR3 is 13 residues long. CDR3: CATGGGNTDTQYF.

CDR3 residues: CASSLGQAHGYTF. The chain combines TRBV7-9 with TRBJ1-2; TCRdb gives TRBD1 as the D gene, but with no DNA this cannot be confirmed. The CDR3 totals 13 residues. CDR1 and CDR2 (germline): SEHNR, FQNEAQ (reference sequence).

V gene TRBV20-1 combines with J gene TRBJ2-1; TCRdb's D call of TRBD2 is untestable without DNA. The CDR3 sequence is 13 residues long. The V gene's germline CDR1 is DFQATT and CDR2 SNEGSKA (reference sequence). The CDR3 is CSARLAGYNEQFF.

This chain joins TRBV15 and TRBJ2-7; TCRdb's D call of TRBD2 is untestable without DNA. CDR3 length: 16 amino acids. Per the germline V gene, CDR1 is LNHNV and CDR2 is YYDKDF (reference sequence). The CDR3 loop reads CATSRGGLAVSYEQYF.

The chain uses TRBV5-4 and TRBJ2-3; TCRdb names TRBD1, which stays unverified in the absence of DNA. Germline assignment: CDR1 SGHNT and CDR2 YYREEE (reference sequence). The CDR3 sequence is 17 residues long. The CDR3: CASSPRKQGRRTDTQYF.

The chain carries TRBV11-2 and TRBJ1-4; there is no DNA to check the TCRdb D call of TRBD1. Germline values: CDR1 SGHAT, CDR2 FQNNGV. CDR3 length: 14 residues. The CDR3 loop reads CASRRGGANEKLFF.

The rearrangement joins TRBV11-2 to TRBJ1-1; the TRBD1 assignment by TCRdb is unverifiable without DNA. Germline V CDR1 and CDR2: SGHAT, FQNNGV. The CDR3 runs to 14 residues. The chain's CDR3 is CASSSGHPNTEAFF.

The J gene is TRBJ2-3, the V gene TRBV7-2. Germline CDR1 is SGHTA and CDR2 is FQGNSA. The CDR3 totals 14 residues. The CDR3 is CASSPMRSTDTQYF. The entire variable domain, with the rest obtained from reference TRBV7-2 and TRBJ2-3, is as follows: GAGVSQSPSNKVTEKGKDVELRCDPISGHTALYWYRQSLGQGLEFLIYFQGNSAPDKSGLPSDRFSAERTGGSVSTLTIQRTQQEDSAVYLCASSPMRSTDTQYFGPGTRLTVL.

The V call is TRBV20-1, the J call TRBJ1-2. Germline V gene sequence: CDR1 DFQATT, CDR2 SNEGSKA (reference sequence). The CDR3 is 14 amino acids. The CDR3 spells CSARRMDGSYGYTF.